The clone carrying this TCR beta chain has just a few counts. This record belongs to a study of T-cell memory formation after mild COVID-19. Study details: Most TCR clusters belonged to a single donor.

The CDR3 loop spans 14 amino acids. V dropped 3 bases and J dropped 8; count of bases not matched to a gene: 9. 5'RACE primed at constant segments yielded TCR alpha and TCR beta cDNA libraries bearing sample barcodes and UMIs. TCRdb fed the 5' RACE reads into MiXCR, producing one record per CDR3 protein. The data contain around 300,000 distinct CDR3 sequences, 10% to 15% of them singletons. Sample: PBMCs or a T cell subset sorted from them (not recorded which). The receptor was isolated from a man aged 18 to 30 who had mild COVID-19 (a few samples of this study predate the infection). Cell type and time point are not known. The chain carries TRBV12-3 or TRBV12-4 and TRBJ1-2, with 7 bases lining up with TRBD1. The CDR3 coding sequence is TGTGCCAGCAGTTTCGTTTCAGGGGGAGACGGCTACACCTTC. Encoded protein: CASSFVSGGDGYTF.